The 16 T cell receptor beta chains below come from one sample, sequenced in a study of blood T cells in healthy people across ages. A second roughly 7 to 11 cycle PCR used barcoded and J-beta primers. TCRdb ran MiXCR on the 5' RACE reads and lists one entry per CDR3 protein. The sample shows about 1.6 million distinct CDR3 sequences, 30% to 40% of them seen only once. The sequenced material came from blood. These receptors all stem from a woman in her 30s in good health.

A note on this clonotype: Compared with germline, one end of the junction differs, possibly owing to a read error. The V and J genes are TRBV7-3 and TRBJ1-2; 8 bases fit TRBD1. The germline gives CDR1 SGHTA, CDR2 FQGTGA. The length of the CDR3 is 19 residues. CDR3 protein: CVSSLTYGTGASLSYGYTF. The CDR3 coding sequence is TGTGTCAGCAGCTTAACTTACGGGACAGGAGCATCCCTTTCCTATGGCTACACCTTC.

The V gene is TRBV4-1, the J gene TRBJ2-1, with D perhaps matching TRBD1 (5 bases). This CDR3 comprises 16 residues. Germline CDR1 is MGHRA and CDR2 is YSYEKL. V lost 1 base to trimming and J lost 7 bases, with 17 bases between them. The CDR3 spells CASSQAYKGLYNEQFF. In DNA, the CDR3 is TGCGCCAGCAGCCAAGCCTACAAGGGGTTGTATAATGAGCAGTTCTTC.

The chain has TRBV27 and TRBJ2-3; TRBD2 matches at 9 bases. With V trimmed by 3 bases and J by 7 bases, 8 bases remained unmatched. From germline, CDR1 is MNHEY and CDR2 SMNVEV (reference sequence). The CDR3 extends over 15 amino acids. This chain's CDR3 is CASSFLEASGNTQYF. The CDR3, as DNA: TGTGCCAGCAGTTTCCTGGAGGCTAGCGGGAATACGCAGTATTTT.

The rearrangement uses TRBV12-5 and TRBJ1-2; a possible D gene is TRBD1 (5 bases). The ends were cut back, 0 bases at V and 10 bases at J, with 24 bases in the middle. This CDR3 is 17 amino acids long. Per germline, CDR1 LGHNT and CDR2 FRNRAP. This CDR3 is CASGLVIGQGEFVDYTF. CDR3 DNA: TGTGCTAGTGGTTTGGTAATAGGCCAAGGGGAGTTTGTCGACTACACCTTC.

In the case of this clonotype: A much larger clone lies one base from this, so it may be a read error. The chain employs TRBV4-1 and TRBJ2-4; no definite D call. The germline gives CDR1 MGHRA, CDR2 YSYEKL. This CDR3 has 12 residues. The CDR3 region is CASSQDGNIRYF. The CDR3 DNA reads TGCGCCAGCAGCCAAGACGGAAACATTCGGTACTTC.

This clonotype has at least ten counts. The J gene is TRBJ1-2, the V gene TRBV3-1; D is possibly TRBD1 (6 bases). Trimming cost V 1 base and J 0 bases, with 6 bases left between them. The CDR3 spans 14 residues. Germline CDR1 and CDR2: LGHDT and YNNKEL (reference sequence). This CDR3 reads CASSQGTANYGYTF. CDR3 bases: TGTGCCAGCAGCCAAGGGACAGCTAACTATGGCTACACCTTC.

This clonotype has a handful of counts. The chain couples TRBV6-1 to TRBJ2-3; D gene unclear. Deletions cut 1 base from V and 3 bases from J, with 8 bases between. Germline V gene sequence: CDR1 MNHNS, CDR2 SASEGT. There are 14 residues in the CDR3. CDR3 DNA: TGTGCCAGCAGTGAAGACTTAAGTACAGATACGCAGTATTTT. Translated, it gives CASSEDLSTDTQYF.

This sequence joins TRBV9 and TRBJ2-1; 9 bases are a match to TRBD2. The CDR3 is made up of 13 amino acids. Losses at the gene ends were 2 bases for V and 9 bases for J; bases not matched to a gene: 3. The V gene's germline CDR1 is SGDLS and CDR2 YYNGEE. In DNA, the CDR3 is TGTGCCAGCAGCGTCGGGACTAGCCTTGAGCAGTTCTTC. This sequence encodes CASSVGTSLEQFF.

Only a few counts were recorded for this clonotype. V is TRBV5-1 and J is TRBJ2-1; 8 nucleotides match TRBD2. Per germline, CDR1 SGHRS and CDR2 YFSETQ. J gave up 4 bases and V 3 bases, and 6 bases lay outside the gene matches. The CDR3 contains 15 residues. In nucleotides, the CDR3 is TGCGCCAGCAGCTGGGAGGGGACTAGGTACAATGAGCAGTTCTTC. Its protein product is CASSWEGTRYNEQFF.

The rearrangement joins TRBV30 to TRBJ2-3, with 7 bases aligning to TRBD2. The junction had 16 bases not matched to a gene; V was cut back by 0 bases and J by 7 bases. Germline CDR1 reads GTSNPN; CDR2 reads SVGIG (reference sequence). The CDR3 loop spans 17 amino acids. The CDR3 spells CAWSVGTISVVRYTQYF. The DNA of the CDR3 is TGTGCCTGGAGTGTTGGGACTATATCCGTAGTGCGATATACGCAGTATTTT.

Many counts were recorded for this clonotype. CDR3 nucleotides: TGCGCCAGCAGCCAGGGACAGGGGTGGGATGAGCAGTTCTTC. This codes for CASSQGQGWDEQFF. The chain employs TRBV4-1 and TRBJ2-1; 10 nucleotides agree with TRBD1. Unmatched junction bases numbered 4, after V lost 3 bases and J lost 8 bases. The CDR3 runs to 14 residues. CDR1 and CDR2 from the germline V gene are MGHRA and YSYEKL.

The chain has TRBV5-4 and TRBJ2-3, with 8 bases fitting TRBD2. The J segment lost 2 bases and the V segment lost 6 bases, leaving 14 bases of the junction unmatched. There are 17 residues in the CDR3. The germline CDR1 and CDR2 sequences are SGHNT and YYREEE (reference sequence). DNA of the CDR3: TGTGCCAGCACCCAAGATAGTCCCGGGAGGGACACAGATACGCAGTATTTT. This codes for CASTQDSPGRDTDTQYF.

This chain links TRBV6-2 or TRBV6-3 with TRBJ1-1, with TRBD1 identical over 8 bases. Germline trimming cut 6 bases from V and 8 bases from J; bases unmatched to any gene: 5. CDR3 length: 12 amino acids. CDR1 and CDR2 (germline): MNHEY, SVGEGT. The CDR3 DNA reads TGTGCCAGCAGCCGGACAGGGTGGGAAGCTTTCTTT. Encoded protein: CASSRTGWEAFF.

CDR3 loop: CASSWTTGDSNQPQHF. CDR3 bases: TGCGCCAGCAGCTGGACGACAGGAGATAGCAATCAGCCCCAGCATTTT. The V gene is TRBV5-1, the J gene TRBJ1-5, with D perhaps TRBD1 (6 bases). Germline values: CDR1 SGHRS, CDR2 YFSETQ. The CDR3 loop spans 16 amino acids. Trimming left V 3 bases short and J 0 bases short, with 13 bases between.

V gene TRBV4-1 combines with J gene TRBJ1-2; TRBD1 matches 7 bases. J gave up 8 bases and V 4 bases, and 13 bases lay outside the gene matches. The length of the CDR3 is 15 residues. Per germline, CDR1 MGHRA and CDR2 YSYEKL. DNA for the CDR3: TGCGCCAGCAGCCTTCGACTTTTACAGGGACAGGGCTACACCTTC. Translated, it gives CASSLRLLQGQGYTF.

This clonotype was seen only a few times. The chain links TRBV7-9 to TRBJ2-7; 10 bases line up with TRBD1. Per germline, CDR1 SEHNR and CDR2 FQNEAQ (reference sequence). After removal of 10 bases from V and 0 bases from J, the junction contained 3 bases not matched to a gene. The CDR3 totals 13 residues. Here the CDR3 reads CATGTGASYEQYF. CDR3 coding DNA: TGTGCCACGGGGACAGGGGCCTCCTACGAGCAGTACTTC.